The 15 T cell receptor beta chains listed next were all sequenced from one sample in a study of regulatory T cells in long-lasting Graves disease. Arm-PCR of CDR3 regions and iRepertoire HTBI primers were the basis on which TCR beta libraries were built. Each CDR3 protein gets one entry after TCRdb re-called the multiplex PCR reads with MiXCR. The sample consists of about 450,000 distinct CDR3 sequences, 14% of them appearing once. The time point was: newly diagnosed GD, antithyroid drugs for less than 3 months. PBMC RNA was the source of the TCR library. A further study also used this sample, focusing on T cells in Graves' hyperthyroidism and ophthalmopathy.

Source: peripheral blood mononuclear cells (PBMCs), taken at new diagnosis, from a patient treated with antithyroid drugs. These receptors all come from a woman in her forties or fifties with Graves disease.

The chain carries TRBV18 and TRBJ2-3; TRBD2 matches at 8 bases. This CDR3 region has 15 residues. The germline CDR1 and CDR2 sequences are KGHSH and LQKENI. Trimming took 3 bases from V and 4 from J; bases not matched to a gene: 6. The CDR3 nucleotides read TGTGCCAGCTCACCCGGACCAGCGGGAGCAGATACGCAGTATTTT. It encodes CASSPGPAGADTQYF.

This clonotype has a count of ten or more. The gene calls are TRBV7-2 and TRBJ1-2; D gene unclear. This CDR3 has 13 residues. V gave up 0 bases and J gave up 5 bases, with 7 bases separating them. Per germline, CDR1 SGHTA and CDR2 FQGNSA. The CDR3 DNA follows: TGTGCCAGCAGCTTAGCGGTTCATTATGGCTACACCTTC. Translating it yields CASSLAVHYGYTF.

This clonotype was observed at least ten times. CDR3 sequence (DNA): TGTGCCAGCAGCCCCACTAGCGGACACACAGATACGCAGTATTTT. It codes for CASSPTSGHTDTQYF. The chain couples TRBV3-1 to TRBJ2-3; 8 bases agree with TRBD2. J was trimmed by 2 bases and V by 4 bases; bases with no gene match: 5. Germline assignment: CDR1 LGHDT and CDR2 YNNKEL (reference sequence). The CDR3 consists of 15 residues.

The chain is built from TRBV25-1 and TRBJ1-2; no definite D call. This CDR3 has 13 amino acids. The ends were cut back, 3 bases at V and 4 bases at J, with 9 bases in the middle. Germline V gene sequence: CDR1 MGHDK, CDR2 SYGVNS. Here the CDR3 reads CASSDGDGYGYTF. DNA of the CDR3: TGTGCCAGCAGTGACGGCGACGGCTATGGCTACACCTTC.

This clonotype was counted between two and nine times. The rearrangement joins TRBV5-1 to TRBJ2-3; D is ambiguous. Looked up from germline, CDR1 is SGHRS and CDR2 is YFSETQ. Trimming took off 0 bases at V and 2 bases at J, with 10 bases between the two ends. The CDR3 consists of 15 residues. Written as DNA, the CDR3 is TGCGCCAGCAGCTTGGGCGCAGGAATCACAGATACGCAGTATTTT. Encoded protein: CASSLGAGITDTQYF.

The CDR3 loop reads CASSTWDSSYEQYF. The CDR3 coding sequence is TGTGCCAGCTCAACTTGGGACAGTTCCTACGAGCAGTACTTC. This chain connects TRBV18 to TRBJ2-7; 7 bases agree with TRBD1. There are 14 residues in the CDR3. Germline V gene data show CDR1 as KGHSH and CDR2 as LQKENI. V was pared by 5 bases and J by 1 base, with 5 bases of the junction left unmatched.

V gene TRBV20-1 combines with J gene TRBJ2-1, with TRBD2 matching 10 bases. Germline CDR1 DFQATT, CDR2 SNEGSKA (reference sequence). Losses at the gene ends were 3 bases for V and 4 bases for J; bases not matched to a gene: 6. This CDR3 is 15 amino acids long. The CDR3 DNA is TGCAGTGCTAGTCCTACTAGCGGGGATTACAATGAGCAGTTCTTC. This sequence encodes CSASPTSGDYNEQFF.

V and J are TRBV7-9 and TRBJ1-1; 7 positions agree with TRBD1. V trimming: 5 bases; J trimming: 3 bases; junction bases outside the gene matches: 12. The CDR3 contains 16 residues. CDR1 SEHNR and CDR2 FQNEAQ come from the germline V gene (reference sequence). In nucleotides, the CDR3 is TGTGCCAGCAGCATGTGGCCCGGGACAGTTGACACTGAAGCTTTCTTT. It encodes CASSMWPGTVDTEAFF.

This clonotype has more than one count but fewer than ten. The genes are TRBV6-1 and TRBJ2-4; maybe TRBD2 (6 bases). Between the trimmed V and J ends, which lost 4 bases and 4 bases, there was a span of 20 bases. The CDR3 consists of 17 residues. CDR1 is MNHNS and CDR2 is SASEGT in the germline V gene. This CDR3 is CASSADLAMDGKNIQYF. Written as DNA, the CDR3 is TGTGCCAGCAGTGCAGACCTAGCGATGGATGGGAAAAACATTCAGTACTTC.

At least ten counts were recorded for this clonotype. The chain couples TRBV28 to TRBJ2-1; 16 bases agree with TRBD2. Germline CDR1 is MDHEN and CDR2 is SYDVKM. This CDR3 is built from 20 residues. V lost 4 bases to trimming and J lost 2 bases; unmatched junction nucleotides: 11. The CDR3 sequence is CASSSATQGLAGGPYNEQFF. CDR3 in DNA: TGTGCCAGCAGTTCCGCGACCCAGGGACTAGCGGGAGGGCCCTACAATGAGCAGTTCTTC.

This clonotype has more than one count but fewer than ten. CDR3 sequence: CASSPPSGRELSKNIQYF. In DNA, the CDR3 is TGTGCCAGCTCACCACCGTCGGGGCGGGAGTTATCCAAAAACATTCAGTACTTC. The chain carries TRBV18 and TRBJ2-4; TRBD2 agrees at 7 bases. V dropped 0 bases and J dropped 2; count of bases not matched to a gene: 10. The CDR3 has 18 amino acids. Germline V gene data show CDR1 as KGHSH and CDR2 as LQKENI. The variable domain in full, completed from reference TRBV18 and TRBJ2-4, reads NAGVMQNPRHLVRRRGQEARLRCSPMKGHSHVYWYRQLPEEGLKFMVYLQKENIIDESGMPKERFSAEFPKEGPSILRIQQVVRGDSAAYFCASSPPSGRELSKNIQYFGAGTRLSVL.

The rearrangement joins TRBV12-3 or TRBV12-4 to TRBJ2-7; 8 nucleotides agree with TRBD2. V was pared by 3 bases and J by 3 bases, with 7 bases of the junction left unmatched. The CDR3 has 15 amino acids. Written as DNA, the CDR3 is TGTGCCAGCAGTTTGGAGCGGGAGATTAACTACGAGCAGTACTTC. Amino acids: CASSLEREINYEQYF.

This clonotype was detected many times. This chain uses TRBV2 with TRBJ2-2, with D possibly matching TRBD2 (5 bases). CDR1 is SNHLY and CDR2 is FYNNEI in the germline V gene. The CDR3 runs 15 residues. The germline V and J ends were trimmed by 5 bases and 2 bases, with 12 bases remaining between them. Here the CDR3 DNA reads TGTGCCAGCAGTAAGGCGGGCCCTAACACCGGGGAGCTGTTTTTT. This translates into CASSKAGPNTGELFF.

The chain recombines TRBV5-1 with TRBJ2-1, with D possibly TRBD2 on 5 matching bases. V lost 1 base and J lost 1, with 12 bases in between. CDR3 length: 16 amino acids. Germline lookup yields CDR1 SGHRS and CDR2 YFSETQ. CDR3 bases: TGCGCCAGCAGCTTGTCGACGGGATTATCCTACAATGAGCAGTTCTTC. Its translation is CASSLSTGLSYNEQFF.

This clonotype was seen a few times. The CDR3 spells CASSETALLAKNIQYF. CDR3 nucleotides: TGCGCCAGCAGCGAGACGGCTCTTTTAGCCAAAAACATTCAGTACTTC. This chain joins TRBV5-1 and TRBJ2-4; D unclear. Germline loops: CDR1 SGHRS, CDR2 YFSETQ. The CDR3 spans 16 residues. The ends were cut back, 4 bases at V and 0 bases at J, with 14 bases in the middle.